The rows below give T cell receptor beta chains drawn from one sample of a study of a mutant IDH1 vaccine in newly diagnosed glioma. Their specific antigens are unknown. Using immunoSEQ multiplex PCR, the repertoire was profiled, and TCRdb retains in-frame clones only, with some absent. The sample carries about 58,000 clones, around 84% recorded once. This material consisted of PBMCs, taken from a glioma patient whose treatment included an IDH1 peptide vaccine. The receptors shown here come from a woman between 45 and 60 years old with glioma. The CDR3 runs from the conserved cysteine through the conserved F or W. Fields, in order: J gene, clone size, V gene, D gene, CDR3 DNA, CDR3 protein. A D gene is named only where the DNA matches it firmly. A clone size is listed for some rows: how often the clone was seen (once, few, many), or a class if it is expanded.

TRBJ2-3 | NA | TRBV29-1 | NA | TGCAGCGTTGAACAGCAGTCCACAGATACGCAGTATTTT | CSVEQQSTDTQYF
TRBJ2-5 | NA | TRBV11-3 | TRBD2 | TGTGCCAGCAGGGTTAGCGGGGGTGAGACCCAGTACTTC | CASRVSGGETQYF
TRBJ2-1 | once | TRBV4-3 | TRBD2 | TGCGCCAGCAGCCAAGGAACCGGGACTAGTCGCGCGATGGAGCAGTTCTTC | CASSQGTGTSRAMEQFF
TRBJ1-3 | NA | TRBV29-1 | NA | TGCAGCGTTGACTCTGGAAACACCATATATTTT | CSVDSGNTIYF
TRBJ1-4 | NA | TRBV6-6 | NA | TGTGCCAGCAGTTATTATGGGGCAACTAATGAAAAACTGTTTTTT | CASSYYGATNEKLFF
TRBJ2-5 | NA | TRBV9 | TRBD2 | TGTGCCAGCAGCCCTTCCGGCGGGGGGGCCGGAGAGACCCAGTACTTC | CASSPSGGGAGETQYF
TRBJ1-1 | few | TRBV9 | NA | TGTGCCAGCAGCGTAGAGATGTTTATGAACACTGAAGCTTTCTTT | CASSVEMFMNTEAFF
TRBJ2-1 | NA | TRBV6-6 | TRBD1 | TGTGCCAGCAGTTACGGGCAGGGGGCCAATGAGCAGTTCTTC | CASSYGQGANEQFF
TRBJ1-6 | NA | TRBV18 | NA | TGTGCCAGCTCAGGCTCCGGGACAAAGAATTCACCCCTCCACTTT | CASSGSGTKNSPLHF
TRBJ2-1 | NA | TRBV15 | TRBD1 | TGTGCCACCAGCAGAGGAGGACAGGGAAATGAGCAGTTCTTC | CATSRGGQGNEQFF
TRBJ1-1 | NA | TRBV19 | NA | TGTGCCAGTAGTATAGGCTCCCGGCCGAACACTGAAGCTTTCTTT | CASSIGSRPNTEAFF
TRBJ1-5 | NA | TRBV6-5 | NA | TGTGCCAGCAGTTACTCGTGGGACGCGGGGATTCAGCCCCAGCATTTT | CASSYSWDAGIQPQHF
TRBJ1-5 | NA | TRBV12-5 | NA | TGTGCTAGTGGCACTGTGACAGGCTATAATCAGCCCCAGCATTTT | CASGTVTGYNQPQHF
TRBJ1-1 | NA | TRBV5-1 | TRBD1 | TGCGCCAGCAGCGCCGCGACAGGGGGCAGTACTGAAGCTTTCTTT | CASSAATGGSTEAFF
TRBJ2-7 | NA | TRBV27 | NA | TGTGCCAGCAGTTTCGGAGCGAGGAGCCTCTACGAGCAGTACTTC | CASSFGARSLYEQYF
TRBJ2-1 | NA | TRBV2 | NA | TGTGCCAGCAGTACGGACGGTAACAATGAGCAGTTCTTC | CASSTDGNNEQFF
TRBJ2-7 | NA | TRBV27 | TRBD1 | TGTGCCAGCAGTCCACACCCCGGGACAGGGTCTCACGAGCAGTACTTC | CASSPHPGTGSHEQYF
TRBJ1-4 | NA | TRBV4-1 | NA | TGCGCCACAACGGCCGGGGGTAATGAAAAACTGTTTTTT | CATTAGGNEKLFF
TRBJ2-3 | NA | TRBV27 | NA | TGTGCCAGCAGTAAGGGCGGTACGCAGTATTTT | CASSKGGTQYF
TRBJ1-6 | NA | TRBV4-1 | NA | TGCGCCAGCAGCCAAGATTTTCCCCAATCACCCCTCCACTTT | CASSQDFPQSPLHF
TRBJ2-3 | NA | TRBV6-1 | TRBD1 | TGTGCCAGCAGTGAAAGGGACAGTCTCCTCAGCACAGATACGCAGTATTTT | CASSERDSLLSTDTQYF
TRBJ1-4 | NA | TRBV5-8 | NA | TGTGCCAGCAGCTCAGGACAGAAACGGAATGAAAAACTGTTTTTT | CASSSGQKRNEKLFF
TRBJ1-1 | NA | TRBV4-2 | NA | TGTGCCAGCAGCCAACTTCGGGGAGGGAACACTGAAGCTTTCTTT | CASSQLRGGNTEAFF
TRBJ1-1 | NA | TRBV15 | NA | TGTGCCACCAGCAGAGATCTTGCCATAGGCACTGAAGCTTTCTTT | CATSRDLAIGTEAFF
TRBJ1-2 | NA | TRBV5-1 | NA | TGCGCCAGCAAGCTTGTCGCGGGTTTCTATGGCTACACCTTC | CASKLVAGFYGYTF
TRBJ1-1 | NA | TRBV15 | TRBD1 | TGTGCATCCGGTGGAGGGGGCTCAACTGAAGCTTTCTTT | CASGGGGSTEAFF
TRBJ1-1 | once | TRBV2 | TRBD1 | TGTGCCAGCAGTTATGAAGGGGGCGCAAACACTGAAGCTTTCTTT | CASSYEGGANTEAFF